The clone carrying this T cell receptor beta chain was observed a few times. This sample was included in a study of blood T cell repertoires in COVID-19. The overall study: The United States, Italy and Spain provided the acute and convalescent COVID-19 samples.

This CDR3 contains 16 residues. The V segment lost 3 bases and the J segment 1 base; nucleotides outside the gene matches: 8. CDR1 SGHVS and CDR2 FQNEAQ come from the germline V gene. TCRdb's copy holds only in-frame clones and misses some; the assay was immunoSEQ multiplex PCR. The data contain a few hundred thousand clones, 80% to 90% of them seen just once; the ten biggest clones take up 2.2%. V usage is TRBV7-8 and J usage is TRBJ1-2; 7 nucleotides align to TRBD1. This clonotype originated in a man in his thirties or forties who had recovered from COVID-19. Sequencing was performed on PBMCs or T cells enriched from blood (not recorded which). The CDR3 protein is CASSLRGQSFNYGYTF. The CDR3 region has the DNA TGTGCCAGCAGCTTGAGGGGACAGAGCTTTAACTATGGCTACACCTTC.